This paragraph reports one TCR beta chain. The CDR3 has 16 amino acids. CDR1 MNHEY and CDR2 SVGAGI come from the germline V gene. The V and J ends lost 2 bases and 7 bases, in that order; junction bases with no gene match: 6. PCR amplification relied on 60 Vbeta primers (plus 13 Jbeta primers). Profiled with immunoSEQ multiplex PCR; TCRdb holds only in-frame clones, not every one. Of 95,000 to 150,000 clones in the sample, roughly 83% were seen once. This specimen belongs to a study of cytomegalovirus exposure and HLA in healthy donors. Specimen: PBMCs. The chain employs TRBV6-5 and TRBJ1-6, with TRBD1 identical over 9 bases. The origin of this receptor is a young man in good health and CMV-seropositive. The CDR3 loop reads CASSYETGGGNSPLHF. CDR3 in DNA: TGTGCCAGCAGTTACGAGACAGGGGGAGGGAATTCACCCCTCCACTTT.